This T cell receptor beta chain came from a study of tumor-infiltrating lymphocytes in localized non-small cell lung cancer. In the study overall: Patients included smokers and never-smokers with various histologies, some sampled after neoadjuvant chemotherapy. General study findings and limits: Only some patients had TCR sequencing, depending on available tissue. T-cell fraction did not differ between immunotypes IM1 and IM2.

Libraries were prepared by immunoSEQ multiplex PCR; TCRdb keeps only in-frame clonotypes and omits some of them. Among 13,000 to 15,000 clones listed, approximately 71% were seen once. Unmatched junction bases numbered 3, after V lost 5 bases and J lost 3 bases. The CDR3 spans 13 residues. CDR1 is SGHAT and CDR2 is FQNNGV in the germline V gene. Points on this clone: Its antigen is undetermined.

The chain is built from TRBV11-2 and TRBJ1-1, with 7 bases that match TRBD1. This clonotype was sampled from a human donor with non-small cell lung cancer. Sequenced: uninvolved lung tissue not adjacent to the tumor. CDR3 sequence reads: CASSPGQYTEAFF. CDR3 DNA: TGTGCCAGCAGCCCGGGACAGTACACTGAAGCTTTCTTT.